The T cell receptor beta chain described here comes from a study of early T cells in non-severe SARS-CoV-2 infection. Study at large: Bulk RNA taken from unsorted whole blood was sequenced, leaving chains unpaired. The study, taken as a whole, reports: Missing private and CD4 specificities, VDJdb matching favored anti-spike CD8 responses.

V lost 5 bases and J 2 bases, leaving 16 bases between the germline ends. CDR3 size: 15 residues. Unique molecular identifiers (one per individual cDNA molecule) were attached. TCRdb reprocessed the 5' RACE reads with MiXCR, giving one entry per CDR3 protein. The sample lists approximately 73,000 distinct CDR3 sequences; roughly 12% were seen once. This clonotype was seen ten or more times. No antigen is known for it. Sequencing input: whole blood. V and J are TRBV23-1 and TRBJ2-7; D ambiguous. TRBV23-1 is labeled an ORF, and its function is uncertain. The receptor's source is an adult who was a healthcare worker with PCR-confirmed SARS-CoV-2 infection or an uninfected control (not recorded which). CDR3 sequence (DNA): TGCGCCAGCAGTTGTGGATCTGACGAAACCTACGAGCAGTACTTC. This codes for CASSCGSDETYEQYF.